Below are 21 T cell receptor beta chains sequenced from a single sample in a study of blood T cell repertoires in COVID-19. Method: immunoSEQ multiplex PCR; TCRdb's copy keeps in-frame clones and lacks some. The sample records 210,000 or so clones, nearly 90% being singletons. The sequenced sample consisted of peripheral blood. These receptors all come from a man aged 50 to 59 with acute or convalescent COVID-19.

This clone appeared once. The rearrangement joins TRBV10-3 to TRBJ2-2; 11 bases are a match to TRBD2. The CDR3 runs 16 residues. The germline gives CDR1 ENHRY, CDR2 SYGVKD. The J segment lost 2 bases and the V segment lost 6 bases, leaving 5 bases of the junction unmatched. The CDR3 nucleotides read TGTGCCATCAGCCCGGGACTAGCGGCAAACACCGGGGAGCTGTTTTTT. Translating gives CAISPGLAANTGELFF.

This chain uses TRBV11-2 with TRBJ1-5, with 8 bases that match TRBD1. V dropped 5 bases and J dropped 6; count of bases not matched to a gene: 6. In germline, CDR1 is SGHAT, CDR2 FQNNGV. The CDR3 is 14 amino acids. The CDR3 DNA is TGTGCCAGCAGCCGGACAGGGTCGGGTCAGCCCCAGCATTTT. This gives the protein CASSRTGSGQPQHF. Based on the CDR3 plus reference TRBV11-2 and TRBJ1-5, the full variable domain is EAGVAQSPRYKIIEKRQSVAFWCNPISGHATLYWYQQILGQGPKLLIQFQNNGVVDDSQLPKDRFSAERLKGVDSTLKIQPAKLEDSAVYLCASSRTGSGQPQHFGDGTRLSIL.

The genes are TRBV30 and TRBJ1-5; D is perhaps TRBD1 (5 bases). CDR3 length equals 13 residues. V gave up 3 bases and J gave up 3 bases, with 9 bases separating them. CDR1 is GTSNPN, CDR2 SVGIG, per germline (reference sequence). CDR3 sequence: CAWSRGSNQPQHF. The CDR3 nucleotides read TGTGCCTGGAGCCGGGGGTCCAATCAGCCCCAGCATTTT.

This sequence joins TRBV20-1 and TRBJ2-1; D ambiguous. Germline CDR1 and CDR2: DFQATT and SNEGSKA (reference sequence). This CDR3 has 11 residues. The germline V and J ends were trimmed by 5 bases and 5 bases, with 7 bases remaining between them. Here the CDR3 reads CSARVHNEQFF. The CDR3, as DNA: TGCAGTGCTCGGGTTCACAATGAGCAGTTCTTC.

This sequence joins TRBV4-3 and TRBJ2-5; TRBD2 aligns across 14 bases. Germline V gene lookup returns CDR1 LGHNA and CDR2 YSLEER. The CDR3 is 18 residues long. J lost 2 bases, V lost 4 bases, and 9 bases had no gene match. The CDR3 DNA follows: TGCGCCAGCAGCCCCGGACTAGCGGGGGGCCCATCTCAAGAGACCCAGTACTTC. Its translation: CASSPGLAGGPSQETQYF.

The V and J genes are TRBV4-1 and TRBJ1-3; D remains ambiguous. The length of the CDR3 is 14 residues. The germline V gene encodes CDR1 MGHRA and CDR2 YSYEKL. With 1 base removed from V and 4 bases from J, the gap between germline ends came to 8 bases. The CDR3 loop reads CASSQGPQGNTIYF. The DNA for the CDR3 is TGCGCCAGCAGCCAAGGGCCGCAGGGAAACACCATATATTTT.

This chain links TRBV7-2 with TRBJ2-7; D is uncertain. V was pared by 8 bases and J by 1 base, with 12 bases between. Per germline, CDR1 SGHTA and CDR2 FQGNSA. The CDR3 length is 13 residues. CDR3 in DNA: TGTGCCAGCTCACTGGCAGGTTCCTACGAGCAGTACGTC. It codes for CASSLAGSYEQYV.

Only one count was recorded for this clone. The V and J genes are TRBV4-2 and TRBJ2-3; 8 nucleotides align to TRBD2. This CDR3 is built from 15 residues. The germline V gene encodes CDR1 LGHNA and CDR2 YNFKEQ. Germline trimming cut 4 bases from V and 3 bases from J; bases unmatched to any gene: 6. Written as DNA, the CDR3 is TGTGCCAGCAGCCGGAGCGGGAGTAGGACAGATACGCAGTATTTT. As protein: CASSRSGSRTDTQYF.

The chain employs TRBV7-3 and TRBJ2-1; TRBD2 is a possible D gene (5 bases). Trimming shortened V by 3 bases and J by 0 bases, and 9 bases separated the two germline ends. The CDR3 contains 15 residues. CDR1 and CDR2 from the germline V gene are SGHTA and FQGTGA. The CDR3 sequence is CASSFGESSYNEQFF. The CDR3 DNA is TGTGCCAGCAGCTTCGGGGAAAGCTCCTACAATGAGCAGTTCTTC. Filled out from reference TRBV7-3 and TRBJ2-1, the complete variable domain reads GAGVSQTPSNKVTEKGKYVELRCDPISGHTALYWYRQSLGQGPEFLIYFQGTGAADDSGLPNDRFFAVRPEGSVSTLKIQRTERGDSAVYLCASSFGESSYNEQFFGPGTRLTVL.

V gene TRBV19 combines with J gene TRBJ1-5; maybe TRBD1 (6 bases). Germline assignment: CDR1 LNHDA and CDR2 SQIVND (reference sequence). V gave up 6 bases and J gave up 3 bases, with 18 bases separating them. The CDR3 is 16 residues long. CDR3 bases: TGTGCCAGTAGATCGTGGGGAAACAGGGACAATCAGCCCCAGCATTTT. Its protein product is CASRSWGNRDNQPQHF.

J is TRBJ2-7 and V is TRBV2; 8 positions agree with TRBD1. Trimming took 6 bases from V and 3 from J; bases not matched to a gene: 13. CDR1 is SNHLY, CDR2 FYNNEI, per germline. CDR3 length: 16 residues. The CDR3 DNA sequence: TGTGCCAGCAGAACCGCGCGACAGGGGATCTTCTACGAGCAGTACTTC. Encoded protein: CASRTARQGIFYEQYF.

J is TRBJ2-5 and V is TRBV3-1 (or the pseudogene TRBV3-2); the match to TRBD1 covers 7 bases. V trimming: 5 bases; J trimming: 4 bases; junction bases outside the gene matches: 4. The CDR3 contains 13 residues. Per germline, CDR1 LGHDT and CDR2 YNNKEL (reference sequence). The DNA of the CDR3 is TGTGCCAGCAGCTTGTCAGGGGGAGAGACCCAGTACTTC. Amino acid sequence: CASSLSGGETQYF.

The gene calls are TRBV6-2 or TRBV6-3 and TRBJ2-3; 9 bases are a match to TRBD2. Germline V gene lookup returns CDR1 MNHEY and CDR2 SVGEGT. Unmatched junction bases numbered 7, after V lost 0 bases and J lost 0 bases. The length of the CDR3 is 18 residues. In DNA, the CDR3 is TGTGCCAGCAGTTACTCGATACTAGCGGGCACTAGCACAGATACGCAGTATTTT. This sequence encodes CASSYSILAGTSTDTQYF.

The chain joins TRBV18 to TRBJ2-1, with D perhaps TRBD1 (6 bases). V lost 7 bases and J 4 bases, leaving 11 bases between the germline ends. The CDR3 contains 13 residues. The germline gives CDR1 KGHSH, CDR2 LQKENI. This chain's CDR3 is CASLQGVYNEQFF. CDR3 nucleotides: TGTGCCAGCTTACAGGGTGTGTACAATGAGCAGTTCTTC. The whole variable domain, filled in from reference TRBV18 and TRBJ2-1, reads NAGVMQNPRHLVRRRGQEARLRCSPMKGHSHVYWYRQLPEEGLKFMVYLQKENIIDESGMPKERFSAEFPKEGPSILRIQQVVRGDSAAYFCASLQGVYNEQFFGPGTRLTVL.

The CDR3 region is CASSIRQIQHF. In DNA form, the CDR3 reads TGTGCCAGTAGTATCAGGCAGATCCAGCATTTT. The chain recombines TRBV19 with TRBJ1-5; D call uncertain. The CDR3 is 11 residues long. V shed 3 bases and J shed 12 bases, with 9 bases lying between them. Germline values: CDR1 LNHDA, CDR2 SQIVND (reference sequence).

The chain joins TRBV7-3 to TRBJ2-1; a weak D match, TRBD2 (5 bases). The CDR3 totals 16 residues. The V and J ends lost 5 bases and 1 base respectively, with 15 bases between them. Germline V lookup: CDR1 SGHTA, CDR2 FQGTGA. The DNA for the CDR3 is TGTGCCAGCAGCCTCCTCCTAGCTGGATCCTACAATGAGCAGTTCTTC. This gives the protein CASSLLLAGSYNEQFF. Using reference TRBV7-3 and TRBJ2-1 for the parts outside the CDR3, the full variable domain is GAGVSQTPSNKVTEKGKYVELRCDPISGHTALYWYRQSLGQGPEFLIYFQGTGAADDSGLPNDRFFAVRPEGSVSTLKIQRTERGDSAVYLCASSLLLAGSYNEQFFGPGTRLTVL.

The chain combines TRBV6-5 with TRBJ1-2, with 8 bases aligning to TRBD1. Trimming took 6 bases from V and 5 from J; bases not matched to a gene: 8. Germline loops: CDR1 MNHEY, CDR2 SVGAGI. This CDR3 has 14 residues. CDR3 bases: TGTGCCAGCAGACCCGACAGGGGAGGTTATGGCTACACCTTC. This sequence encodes CASRPDRGGYGYTF.

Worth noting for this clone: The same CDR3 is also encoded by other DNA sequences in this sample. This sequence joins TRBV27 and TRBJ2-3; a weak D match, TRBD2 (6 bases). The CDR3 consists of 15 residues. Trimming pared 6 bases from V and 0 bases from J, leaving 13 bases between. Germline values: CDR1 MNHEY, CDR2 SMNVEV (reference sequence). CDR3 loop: CASSLSRGSTDTQYF. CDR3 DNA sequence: TGTGCCAGCAGCCTCTCGCGGGGAAGCACAGATACGCAGTATTTT.

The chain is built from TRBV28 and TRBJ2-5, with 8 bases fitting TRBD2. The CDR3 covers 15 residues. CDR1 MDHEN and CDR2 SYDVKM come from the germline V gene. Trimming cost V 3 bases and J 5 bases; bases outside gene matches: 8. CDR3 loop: CASSFYGGARETQYF. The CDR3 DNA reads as TGTGCCAGCAGTTTTTACGGGGGGGCGCGTGAGACCCAGTACTTC.

CDR3 nucleotide sequence: TGTGCCAGCGTTGGTGGGACTAGCGGGAACTATGAGCAGTTCTTC. Residues: CASVGGTSGNYEQFF. V gene TRBV6-6 combines with J gene TRBJ2-1; 13 bases map to TRBD2. Germline CDR1 and CDR2: MNHNY and SVGAGI (reference sequence). The CDR3 is 15 amino acids. V lost 8 bases and J lost 8; bases outside the gene matches: 9.

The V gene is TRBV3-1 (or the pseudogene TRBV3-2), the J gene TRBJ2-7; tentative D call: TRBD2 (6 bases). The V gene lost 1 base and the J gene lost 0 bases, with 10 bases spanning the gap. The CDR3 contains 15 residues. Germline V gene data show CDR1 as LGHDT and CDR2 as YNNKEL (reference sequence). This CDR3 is CASSQVGGASYEQYF. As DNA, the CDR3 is TGTGCCAGCAGCCAAGTGGGCGGGGCCTCCTACGAGCAGTACTTC.